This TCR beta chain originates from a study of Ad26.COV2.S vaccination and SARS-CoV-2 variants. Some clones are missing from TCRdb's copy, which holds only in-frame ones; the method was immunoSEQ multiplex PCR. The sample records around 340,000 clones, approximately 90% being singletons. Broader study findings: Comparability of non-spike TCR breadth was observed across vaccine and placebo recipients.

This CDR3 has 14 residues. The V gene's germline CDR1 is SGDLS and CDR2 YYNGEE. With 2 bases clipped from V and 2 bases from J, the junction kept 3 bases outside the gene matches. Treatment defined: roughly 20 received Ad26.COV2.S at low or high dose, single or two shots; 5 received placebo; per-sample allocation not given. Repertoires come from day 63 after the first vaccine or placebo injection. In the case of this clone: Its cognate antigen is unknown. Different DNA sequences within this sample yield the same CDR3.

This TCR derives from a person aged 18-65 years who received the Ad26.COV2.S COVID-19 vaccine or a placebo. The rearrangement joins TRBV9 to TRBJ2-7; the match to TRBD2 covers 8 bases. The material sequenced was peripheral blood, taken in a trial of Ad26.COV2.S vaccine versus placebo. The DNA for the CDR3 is TGTGCCAGCAGCGTTGCGGGGGGACCCTACGAGCAGTACTTC. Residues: CASSVAGGPYEQYF.